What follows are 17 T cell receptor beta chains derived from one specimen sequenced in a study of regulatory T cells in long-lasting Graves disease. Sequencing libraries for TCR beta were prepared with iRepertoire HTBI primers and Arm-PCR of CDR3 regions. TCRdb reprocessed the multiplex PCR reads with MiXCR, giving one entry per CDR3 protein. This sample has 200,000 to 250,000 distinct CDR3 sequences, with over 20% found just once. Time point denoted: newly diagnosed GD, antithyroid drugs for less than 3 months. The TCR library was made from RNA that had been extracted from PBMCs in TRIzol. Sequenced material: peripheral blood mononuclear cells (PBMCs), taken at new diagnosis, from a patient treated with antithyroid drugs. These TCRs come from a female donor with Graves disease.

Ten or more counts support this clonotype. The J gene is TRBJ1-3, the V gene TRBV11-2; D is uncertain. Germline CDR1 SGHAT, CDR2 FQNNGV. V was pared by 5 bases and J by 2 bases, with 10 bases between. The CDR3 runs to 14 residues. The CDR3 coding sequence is TGTGCCAGCAGCCTGCATCGGACTGGAAACACCATATATTTT. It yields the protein CASSLHRTGNTIYF.

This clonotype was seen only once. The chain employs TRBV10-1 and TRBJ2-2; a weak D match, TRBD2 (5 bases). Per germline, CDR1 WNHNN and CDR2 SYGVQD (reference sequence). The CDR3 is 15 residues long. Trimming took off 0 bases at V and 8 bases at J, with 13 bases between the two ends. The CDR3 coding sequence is TGCGCCAGCAGTGAGTCGGTGACGTTAGCGGGGGAGCTGTTTTTT. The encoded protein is CASSESVTLAGELFF.

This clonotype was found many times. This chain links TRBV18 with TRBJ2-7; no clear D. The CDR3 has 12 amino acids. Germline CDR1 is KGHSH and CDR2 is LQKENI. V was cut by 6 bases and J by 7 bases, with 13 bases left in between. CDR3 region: CASSLDRREQYF. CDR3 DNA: TGTGCCAGCTCGCTAGACCGACGGGAGCAGTACTTC.

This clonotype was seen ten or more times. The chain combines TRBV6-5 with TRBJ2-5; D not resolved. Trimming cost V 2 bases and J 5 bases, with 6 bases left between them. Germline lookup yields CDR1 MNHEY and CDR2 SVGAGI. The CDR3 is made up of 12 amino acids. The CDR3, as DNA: TGTGCCAGCAGTTACGATCGGGAGACCCAGTACTTC. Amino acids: CASSYDRETQYF.

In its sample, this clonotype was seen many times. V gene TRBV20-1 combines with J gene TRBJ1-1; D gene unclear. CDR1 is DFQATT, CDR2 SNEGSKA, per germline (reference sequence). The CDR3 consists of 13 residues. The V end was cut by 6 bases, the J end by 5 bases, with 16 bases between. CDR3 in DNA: TGCAGTGCAGACGAGACAAGCCGGACTGAAGCTTTCTTT. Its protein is CSADETSRTEAFF.

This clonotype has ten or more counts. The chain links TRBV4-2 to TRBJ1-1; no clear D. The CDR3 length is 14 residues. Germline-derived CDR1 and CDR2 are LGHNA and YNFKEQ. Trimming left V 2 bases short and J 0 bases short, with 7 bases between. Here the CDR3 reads CASSQWRMNTEAFF. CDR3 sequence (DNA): TGTGCCAGCAGCCAATGGCGGATGAACACTGAAGCTTTCTTT.

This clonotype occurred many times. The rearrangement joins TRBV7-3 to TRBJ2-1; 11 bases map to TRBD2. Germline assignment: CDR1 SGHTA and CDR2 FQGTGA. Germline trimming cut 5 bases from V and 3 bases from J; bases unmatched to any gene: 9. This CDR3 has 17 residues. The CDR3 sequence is CASSLRASGGSYNEQFF. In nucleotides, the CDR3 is TGTGCCAGCAGCCTCAGGGCTAGCGGGGGGAGCTACAATGAGCAGTTCTTC.

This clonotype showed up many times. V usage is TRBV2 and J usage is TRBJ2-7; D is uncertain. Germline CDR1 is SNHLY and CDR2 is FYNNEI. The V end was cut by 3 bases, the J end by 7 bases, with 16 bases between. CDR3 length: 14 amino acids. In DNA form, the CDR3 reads TGTGCCAGCAGTGACTCGAGGTCGGTTCTGGAGCAGTACTTC. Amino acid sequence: CASSDSRSVLEQYF.

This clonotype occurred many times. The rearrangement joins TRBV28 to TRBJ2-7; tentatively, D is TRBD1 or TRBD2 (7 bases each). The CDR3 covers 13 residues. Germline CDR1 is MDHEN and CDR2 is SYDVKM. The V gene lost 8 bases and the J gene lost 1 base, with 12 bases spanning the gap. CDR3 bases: TGTGCCAGCCAGGGGGGGCCGTCCTACGAGCAGTACTTC. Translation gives CASQGGPSYEQYF.

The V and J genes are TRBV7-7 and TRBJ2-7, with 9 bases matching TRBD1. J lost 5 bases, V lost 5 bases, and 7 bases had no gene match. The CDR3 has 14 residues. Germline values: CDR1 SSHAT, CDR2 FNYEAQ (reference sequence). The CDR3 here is CASSTGQGRNEQYF. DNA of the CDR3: TGTGCCAGCAGCACGGGACAGGGTAGAAACGAGCAGTACTTC.

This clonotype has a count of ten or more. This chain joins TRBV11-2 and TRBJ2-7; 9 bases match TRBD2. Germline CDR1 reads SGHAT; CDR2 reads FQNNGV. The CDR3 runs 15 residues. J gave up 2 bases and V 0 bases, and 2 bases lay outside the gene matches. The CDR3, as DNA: TGTGCCAGCAGCTTAGAGGCGGGGGGGACCTACGAGCAGTACTTC. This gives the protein CASSLEAGGTYEQYF.

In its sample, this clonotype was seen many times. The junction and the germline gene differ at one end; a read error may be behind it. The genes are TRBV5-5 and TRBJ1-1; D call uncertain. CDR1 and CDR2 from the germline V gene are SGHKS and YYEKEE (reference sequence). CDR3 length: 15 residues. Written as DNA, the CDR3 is TGCGCCAGCAGCCAAGATGGCAGGCTGAACACTGAAGCTTTCTTT. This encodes CASSQDGRLNTEAFF. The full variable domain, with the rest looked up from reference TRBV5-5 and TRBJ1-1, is DAGVTQSPTHLIKTRGQQVTLRCSPISGHKSVSWYQQVLGQGPQFIFQYYEKEERGRGNFPDRFSARQFPNYSSELNVNALLLGDSALYLCASSQDGRLNTEAFFGQGTRLTVV.

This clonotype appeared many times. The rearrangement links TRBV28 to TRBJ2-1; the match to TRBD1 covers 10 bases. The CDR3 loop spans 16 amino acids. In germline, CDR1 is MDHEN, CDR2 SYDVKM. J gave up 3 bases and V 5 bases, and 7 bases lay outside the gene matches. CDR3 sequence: CASSSGTGASYNEQFF. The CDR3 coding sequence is TGTGCCAGCAGTAGCGGGACAGGGGCAAGCTACAATGAGCAGTTCTTC.

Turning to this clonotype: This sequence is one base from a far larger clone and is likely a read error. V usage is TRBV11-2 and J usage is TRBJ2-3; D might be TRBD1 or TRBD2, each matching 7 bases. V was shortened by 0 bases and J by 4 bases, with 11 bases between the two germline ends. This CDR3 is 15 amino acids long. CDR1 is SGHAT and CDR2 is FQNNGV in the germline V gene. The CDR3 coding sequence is TGTGCCAGCAGCTTAGAGGGGGGGACAGCAGATACGCAGTATTTT. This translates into CASSLEGGTADTQYF.

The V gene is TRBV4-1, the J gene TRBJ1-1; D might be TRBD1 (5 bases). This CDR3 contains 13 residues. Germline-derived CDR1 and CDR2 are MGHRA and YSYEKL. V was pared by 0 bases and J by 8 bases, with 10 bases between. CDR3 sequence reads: CASSQDRGTEAFF. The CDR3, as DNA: TGCGCCAGCAGCCAAGATCGGGGGACCGAAGCTTTCTTT.

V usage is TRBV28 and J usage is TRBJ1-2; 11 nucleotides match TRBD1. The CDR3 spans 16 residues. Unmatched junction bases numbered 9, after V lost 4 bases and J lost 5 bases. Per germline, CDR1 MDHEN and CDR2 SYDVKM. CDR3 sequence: CASSSRTGGASYGYTF. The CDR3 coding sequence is TGTGCCAGCAGTTCCAGGACAGGGGGCGCGAGTTATGGCTACACCTTC.

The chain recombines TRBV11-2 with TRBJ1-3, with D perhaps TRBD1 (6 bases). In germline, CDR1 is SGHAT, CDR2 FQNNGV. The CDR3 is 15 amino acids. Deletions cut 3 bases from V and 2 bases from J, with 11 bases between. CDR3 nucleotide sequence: TGTGCCAGCAGCTTGCAAGGGGGTCCTGGAAACACCATATATTTT. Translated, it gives CASSLQGGPGNTIYF. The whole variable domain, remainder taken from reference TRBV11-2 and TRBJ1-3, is EAGVAQSPRYKIIEKRQSVAFWCNPISGHATLYWYQQILGQGPKLLIQFQNNGVVDDSQLPKDRFSAERLKGVDSTLKIQPAKLEDSAVYLCASSLQGGPGNTIYFGEGSWLTVV.